Here is one T cell receptor (beta chain) with its context. Its specific antigen is unknown. Base qualities were left out, and no much larger clone turns up one base away. This sample was taken from a study of vaccination effects on CD4 cells after COVID-19 (dated by TCRdb to about 2022). Regarding the research as a whole: Participants received two doses of either the BNT162b2 or the mRNA-1273 mRNA SARS-CoV-2 vaccine. SARS-CoV-2 spike-specific CD4+ TCR repertoires from before and after mRNA vaccination were compared in COVID-19 convalescent patients and in infection-naive vaccine recipients. In the study, cultures from other donors were sequenced using the Oncomine TCR Beta short-read assay on an Illumina iSeq 100. A total of 10 COVID-19 convalescent patients and 4 SARS-CoV-2-naive healthy vaccine recipients were included in the full study.

CDR1 and CDR2 (SGHRS, YFSETQ) derive from the germline V gene. From cysteine to phenylalanine, the CDR3 is 17 amino acids long. The DNA shown is the 51-base CDR3, in frame from base 1. Germline trimming amounts to 0 bases on V and 5 bases on J, with 8 as the count of junction bases outside the gene matches. Study-wide conclusions, independent of this receptor: The study was limited by a small number of convalescent patients and lacked early post-infection timepoints. Clones induced by infection and clones induced by vaccination both contracted markedly at late timepoints after vaccination, which fits with T cell responses waning over time. In healthy vaccine recipients, vaccine-induced clones were almost all SARS-CoV-2 mono-reactive, with only 1 of 255 cross-reactive with common cold coronaviruses.

In the ViraFEST assay, PBMC were stimulated with viral peptide pools, and antigen-specific CD4+ T cell clonotypes were then identified by expansion using TCR sequencing. After about 10 days of culture, CD4+ T cells were isolated with the EasySep CD4+ T cell isolation kit. None of the healthy vaccine recipients had a prior SARS-CoV-2 infection, which was confirmed by nucleocapsid antibody tests that came back negative both before and after vaccination. Some 2 million PBMC per well were cultured in IMDM with about 5.4% human AB serum, 8.5 to 10 IU/ml IL-2 and gentamicin, plus 10 ug/ml peptides. On days 3 and 7, half of the culture medium was replaced with fresh IL-2-containing medium. Unless otherwise noted, each peptide stimulation condition was cultured in triplicate wells. PBMC were separated from whole blood using Ficoll-Paque Plus gradient centrifugation and were then either cryopreserved at -140C or used fresh. The overlapping peptide pools covered the spike proteins of SARS-CoV-2 and of the common cold coronaviruses HCoV-NL63, HCoV-OC43 and HCoV-229E. The QIAamp micro DNA kit was used to extract genomic DNA from the cultured CD4+ T cells.

Libraries were built with the immunoSEQ multiplex PCR assay. DNA from the CD4+ T cells that had been cultured and isolated underwent TCR beta CDR3 sequencing. In the source study's methods: Non-productive TCR sequences were removed and reads were trimmed to the CDR3 region, keeping CDR3s of at least 7 amino acids. Antigen-specific clonotypes were identified with the MANAFEST web app by comparing expansion in peptide wells against reference cultures. For clones to be considered positive, expansion at FDR<0.05 versus reference and all other wells, an odds ratio above 5, and a frequency above 0.1% in two replicate wells were required. A clonotype was defined as cross-reactive if the clonotype was significantly expanded both in SARS-CoV-2 spike wells and in at least one common cold coronavirus spike condition. CDR3 similarity was assessed by Levenshtein distance using the stringdist R package, and unrooted trees were constructed with ape in R 3.6.1. TCRdb carries this immuneACCESS record with in-frame sequences only. Its versions omit some clonotypes, under half of them owing to an unresolved V gene in the studies checked, with the rest unexplained. Clonal size and the V and J genes are those of that table, whereas D and trimming came from the DNA. Within this sample are 70,000 to 95,000 clones, with roughly 80% of them counted one time only. 1.5% to 2% of the sample goes to the ten largest clones.

Sequencing was performed on CD4+ T cells from PBMCs cultured with HCoV-229E spike peptides, taken before COVID-19 vaccination. The cell subset or site label, read with the paper, signifies: HCoV-229E spike overlapping peptide pool stimulation. The chain is assembled from TRBV5-1 and TRBJ1-6; TRBD1 fits 7 bases in the junction. The TCR was taken from a human donor who received a COVID-19 vaccine. The nucleotide sequence reads as follows: TGCGCCAGCAGCTTGGATAACAGGGGCCTTGATAATTCACCCCTCCACTTT. Its coded protein is CASSLDNRGLDNSPLHF. The full variable domain, completed from the reference TRBV5-1 and TRBJ1-6 proteins outside the CDR3, reads KAGVTQTPRYLIKTRGQQVTLSCSPISGHRSVSWYQQTPGQGLQFLFEYFSETQRNKGNFPGRFSGRQFSNSRSEMNVSTLELGDSALYLCASSLDNRGLDNSPLHFGNGTRLTVT.